Shown below are 10 T cell receptor beta chains from a single sample sequenced in a study of blood T cell repertoires in COVID-19. Assay: immunoSEQ multiplex PCR; the TCRdb copy retains only in-frame clones and omits some. Of about 200,000 clones in the sample, approximately 86% were seen once. The sequenced material came from PBMCs or T cells enriched from blood (not recorded which). The receptor source for this set is a woman aged 25 to 39 who had been exposed to COVID-19.

The rearrangement links TRBV30 to TRBJ1-1; 8 nucleotides match TRBD1. This CDR3 region has 14 residues. Per the germline V gene, CDR1 is GTSNPN and CDR2 is SVGIG (reference sequence). After removal of 3 bases from V and 5 bases from J, the junction contained 8 bases not matched to a gene. The CDR3 sequence: CAWRGQAPGTEAFF. CDR3 nucleotide sequence: TGTGCCTGGAGGGGACAGGCCCCGGGGACTGAAGCTTTCTTT.

The chain recombines TRBV5-1 with TRBJ1-6; 10 bases match TRBD1. This CDR3 has 16 residues. J lost 8 bases, V lost 4 bases, and 9 bases had no gene match. In germline, CDR1 is SGHRS, CDR2 YFSETQ. The CDR3 protein is CASSPRPGTGDSPLHF. The CDR3 DNA is TGCGCCAGCAGCCCCCGCCCCGGGACAGGGGATTCACCCCTCCACTTT.

Worth noting for this clone: A junction end diverges from the germline sequence, so it may reflect a read error. V usage is TRBV7-7 and J usage is TRBJ2-2; D possibly corresponds to TRBD2 (6 bases). Germline V gene sequence: CDR1 SSHAT, CDR2 FNYEAQ (reference sequence). CDR3 length equals 16 residues. CDR3 region: CASSLAPEGNTGELFF. In DNA, the CDR3 is TGTGCTAGCAGCTTAGCCCCGGAGGGTAACACCGGGGAGCTGTTTTTT.

V and J are TRBV10-3 and TRBJ1-2; D perhaps matches TRBD1 (6 bases). The germline V gene has CDR1 ENHRY and CDR2 SYGVKD. Trimming shortened V by 3 bases and J by 0 bases, and 8 bases separated the two germline ends. This CDR3 has 14 amino acids. The chain's CDR3 is CAISDQGTNYGYTF. CDR3 in DNA: TGTGCCATCAGTGACCAGGGGACTAACTATGGCTACACCTTC.

This rearrangement joins TRBV19 to TRBJ2-2; D may be TRBD2 (6 bases). Looked up from germline, CDR1 is LNHDA and CDR2 is SQIVND (reference sequence). V gave up 7 bases and J gave up 6 bases, with 18 bases separating them. The CDR3 length is 15 residues. CDR3 sequence: CASKNQGLIPGELFF. CDR3 nucleotide sequence: TGTGCCAGTAAAAATCAGGGACTGATCCCCGGGGAGCTGTTTTTT.

The rearrangement uses TRBV24-1 and TRBJ2-7; D is possibly TRBD1 (5 bases). From germline, CDR1 is KGHDR and CDR2 SFDVKD. The V gene lost 0 bases and the J gene lost 3 bases, with 11 bases spanning the gap. The CDR3 spans 15 residues. CDR3: CATSDLGQGVYEQYF. As DNA, the CDR3 is TGTGCCACCAGTGATTTGGGGCAGGGTGTCTACGAGCAGTACTTC.

This rearrangement joins TRBV5-1 to TRBJ1-2; tentatively, D is TRBD1 (5 bases). V lost 2 bases and J 8 bases, leaving 7 bases between the germline ends. The CDR3 runs to 11 residues. Per germline, CDR1 SGHRS and CDR2 YFSETQ. The CDR3 region is CASSLAGGYTF. CDR3 DNA sequence: TGCGCCAGCAGCTTAGCAGGGGGCTACACCTTC. The variable domain in full, completed from reference TRBV5-1 and TRBJ1-2, reads KAGVTQTPRYLIKTRGQQVTLSCSPISGHRSVSWYQQTPGQGLQFLFEYFSETQRNKGNFPGRFSGRQFSNSRSEMNVSTLELGDSALYLCASSLAGGYTFGSGTRLTVV.

The table lists this clone with a count of one. The CDR3 loop is CASSVWGLAGSGGDTQYF. CDR3 bases: TGTGCCAGCAGCGTATGGGGACTAGCGGGGTCCGGTGGAGATACGCAGTATTTT. This sequence joins TRBV9 and TRBJ2-3; 13 bases fit TRBD2. The CDR3 spans 18 residues. Germline lookup yields CDR1 SGDLS and CDR2 YYNGEE. With 1 base clipped from V and 5 bases from J, the junction kept 10 bases outside the gene matches.

The chain recombines TRBV6-5 with TRBJ2-7; no definite D call. Germline V gene data show CDR1 as MNHEY and CDR2 as SVGAGI. CDR3 length equals 12 residues. The V and J ends lost 4 bases and 3 bases respectively, with 7 bases between them. The CDR3 DNA reads as TGTGCCAGCAGTTCGGGTCGCTACGAGCAGTACTTC. It codes for CASSSGRYEQYF.

As to this clone: Germline and junction disagree at one end, which may indicate a read error. The chain combines TRBV4-2 with TRBJ2-7; TRBD2 aligns across 14 bases. Germline V gene data show CDR1 as LGHNA and CDR2 as YNFKEQ. The CDR3 spans 18 residues. CDR3 sequence: CASSQSTSGGAISHEQYF. DNA of the CDR3: TGTGCCAGCAGCCAGTCGACTAGCGGGGGGGCGATCTCCCACGAGCAGTACTTC.